These T cell receptor beta chains were read from a single sample in a study of T cell repertoires in cytomegalovirus infection. The antigens of these receptors remain unknown. From the reads, TCRdb called clonotypes with MiXCR, one entry per CDR3 protein. Counted here are 800,000 to 950,000 distinct CDR3 sequences, approximately 32% occurring once; the ten biggest clones make up around 11%. The material was cultured CD8+ T cells from PBMCs, obtained from culture after CMV antigen stimulation. These receptors came from a human donor in good health (CMV status not recorded). Some clones in this sample may be carry-over from other donors' samples. Each CDR3 is given with its conserved first and last residue. The D gene is left open where the match is weak. The size entry is marked missing in some rows and otherwise reads once, few, many or a size class.

clone size: NA
D gene: NA
V gene: TRBV2
J gene: TRBJ2-7
CDR3 protein: CASNEARGYEQYF
CDR3 DNA: TGTGCCAGCAATGAGGCCAGGGGCTACGAGCAGTACTTC

clone size: NA
D gene: TRBD1
V gene: TRBV5-4
J gene: TRBJ1-2
CDR3 protein: CASSLSGGGDGYTF
CDR3 DNA: TGTGCCAGCAGCTTGTCAGGGGGCGGCGACGGCTACACCTTC

clone size: few
D gene: NA
V gene: TRBV19
J gene: TRBJ1-1
CDR3 protein: CASSMGATEAFF
CDR3 DNA: TGTGCCAGTAGTATGGGCGCGACTGAAGCTTTCTTT

clone size: many
D gene: NA
V gene: TRBV7-8
J gene: TRBJ1-1
CDR3 protein: CASSQTFGGLNTEAFF
CDR3 DNA: TGTGCCAGCAGCCAGACCTTTGGGGGCTTGAACACTGAAGCTTTCTTT

clone size: NA
D gene: TRBD1
V gene: TRBV3-1
J gene: TRBJ1-2
CDR3 protein: CASSQEGMGRGYIF
CDR3 DNA: TGTGCCAGCAGCCAAGAAGGCATGGGCAGGGGGTACATCTTC

clone size: NA
D gene: NA
V gene: TRBV6-5
J gene: TRBJ1-3
CDR3 protein: CASSNSVSGNTIYF
CDR3 DNA: TGTGCCAGCAGTAACTCGGTATCGGGAAACACCATATATTTT

clone size: few
D gene: NA
V gene: TRBV12-5
J gene: TRBJ1-4
CDR3 protein: CASGLGATATNEKLFF
CDR3 DNA: TGTGCTAGTGGTTTGGGGGCGACAGCAACTAATGAAAAACTGTTTTTT

clone size: NA
D gene: NA
V gene: TRBV27
J gene: TRBJ1-1
CDR3 protein: CASSPGLHTEAFF
CDR3 DNA: TGTGCCAGCAGTCCGGGACTACACACTGAAGCTTTCTTT

clone size: few
D gene: NA
V gene: TRBV27
J gene: TRBJ1-6
CDR3 protein: CASSSTENSPLHF
CDR3 DNA: TGTGCCAGCAGTAGTACGGAGAATTCACCCCTCCACTTT

clone size: many
D gene: NA
V gene: TRBV7-9
J gene: TRBJ2-7
CDR3 protein: CASSSGPSYEQYF
CDR3 DNA: TGTGCCAGCAGCTCGGGACCGAGCTACGAGCAGTACTTC

clone size: many
D gene: TRBD2
V gene: TRBV7-6
J gene: TRBJ2-1
CDR3 protein: CASSLAVPGGARLNEQFF
CDR3 DNA: TGTGCCAGCAGCTTAGCCGTCCCGGGGGGGGCGCGTTTGAATGAGCAGTTCTTC

clone size: NA
D gene: TRBD2
V gene: TRBV7-6
J gene: TRBJ2-1
CDR3 protein: CASSSLAAQVVNEQFF
CDR3 DNA: TGTGCCAGCAGCTCACTAGCGGCCCAGGTGGTGAATGAGCAGTTCTTC

clone size: NA
D gene: TRBD1
V gene: TRBV12-3/TRBV12-4
J gene: TRBJ2-1
CDR3 protein: CASSPWDRGPNNEQFF
CDR3 DNA: TGTGCCAGCAGTCCCTGGGACAGGGGGCCGAACAATGAGCAGTTCTTC

clone size: NA
D gene: TRBD1
V gene: TRBV5-4
J gene: TRBJ2-3
CDR3 protein: CASSLEGQSTDTQYF
CDR3 DNA: TGTGCCAGCAGCTTGGAGGGACAGAGCACAGATACGCAGTATTTT

clone size: many
D gene: NA
V gene: TRBV7-9
J gene: TRBJ2-5
CDR3 protein: CASSLAGETQYF
CDR3 DNA: TGTGCCAGCAGCTTAGCCGGGGAGACCCAGTACTTC

clone size: NA
D gene: TRBD1
V gene: TRBV7-6
J gene: TRBJ2-3
CDR3 protein: CASSVTGGPTDTQYF
CDR3 DNA: TGTGCCAGCAGCGTCACAGGGGGGCCGACAGATACGCAGTATTTT

clone size: NA
D gene: TRBD2
V gene: TRBV6-2/TRBV6-3
J gene: TRBJ2-3
CDR3 protein: CASSYGLAASTDTQYF
CDR3 DNA: TGTGCCAGCAGTTACGGACTAGCGGCTAGCACAGATACGCAGTATTTT